This TCR beta chain appears in the sequencing data of a study of CD8 T cells in Susac syndrome. Study results and limitations: The study's TCR sequencing and HLA analysis drew on a certain number of individuals. That number was acknowledged as relatively small.

Treatment-naive patients with stable or active relapsing-remitting disease served as multiple sclerosis controls. Germline V gene sequence: CDR1 MDHEN, CDR2 SYDVKM. This CDR3 region has 15 residues. V was pared by 5 bases and J by 4 bases, with 17 bases between. Reverse transcription of roughly 0.45 to 1 ug RNA was performed with random hexamers. TCRdb redid the calling of the immunoSEQ multiplex PCR reads with MiXCR, one entry per CDR3 protein. The data contain around 300,000 distinct CDR3 sequences, about 91% of them seen just once; the ten biggest clones take up less than 0.2%. A word on this clonotype: Its specificity is not known.

This chain links TRBV28 with TRBJ1-2; no firm D call. This receptor was taken from a human donor with multiple sclerosis. Sequenced: CD8+ T cells from PBMCs. The CDR3 DNA sequence: TGTGCCAGCAGTCCGAGGGTGCAGGTTCCCTATGGCTACACCTTC. Translation gives CASSPRVQVPYGYTF.